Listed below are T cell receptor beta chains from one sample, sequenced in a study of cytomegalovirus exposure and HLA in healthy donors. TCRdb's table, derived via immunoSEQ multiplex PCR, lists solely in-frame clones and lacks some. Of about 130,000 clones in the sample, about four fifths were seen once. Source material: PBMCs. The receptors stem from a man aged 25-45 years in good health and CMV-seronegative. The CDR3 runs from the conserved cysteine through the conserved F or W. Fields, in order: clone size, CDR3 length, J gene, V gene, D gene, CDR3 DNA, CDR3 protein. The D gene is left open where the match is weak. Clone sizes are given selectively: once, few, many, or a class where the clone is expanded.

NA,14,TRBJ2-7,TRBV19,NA,TGTGCCAGTAGCCAACCTGCAGATTCCTACGAGCAGTACTTC,CASSQPADSYEQYF
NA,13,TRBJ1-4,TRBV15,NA,TGTGCCACCAGCAGAGACGGGAATGAAAAACTGTTTTTT,CATSRDGNEKLFF
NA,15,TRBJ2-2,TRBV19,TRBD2,TGTGCCAGCTTTAGCGGGATAGCGGGCACCGGGGAGCTGTTTTTT,CASFSGIAGTGELFF
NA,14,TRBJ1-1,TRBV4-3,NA,TGCGCCAGCAGCCAAAAAGGGGAGAACACTGAAGCTTTCTTT,CASSQKGENTEAFF
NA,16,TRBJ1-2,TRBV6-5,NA,TGTGCCAGCAGTTACTCGACCGGCGACAACTACTATGGCTACACCTTC,CASSYSTGDNYYGYTF
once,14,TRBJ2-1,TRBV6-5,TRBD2,TGTGCCAGCAGCCTGACTAGCGGGAGCTATGAGCAGTTCTTC,CASSLTSGSYEQFF
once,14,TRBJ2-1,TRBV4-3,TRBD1,TGCGCCAGCAGCCGGGACAGTTTCTACAATGAGCAGTTCTTC,CASSRDSFYNEQFF
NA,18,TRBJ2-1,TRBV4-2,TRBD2,TGTGCCAGCAGCCAAGAGTGGACTAGCGGGGGGCTATACAATGAGCAGTTCTTC,CASSQEWTSGGLYNEQFF
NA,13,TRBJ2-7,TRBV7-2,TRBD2,TGTGCCAGCAGCCGGGGGGGGACTAAGGAGCAGTACTTC,CASSRGGTKEQYF
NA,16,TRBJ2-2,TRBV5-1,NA,TGCGCCAGCAGCAGCCGACAGTCCTCGAACACCGGGGAGCTGTTTTTT,CASSSRQSSNTGELFF
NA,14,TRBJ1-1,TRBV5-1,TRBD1,TGCGCCAGCAGCTTGGGACAGGGTGGAACTGAAGCTTTCTTT,CASSLGQGGTEAFF
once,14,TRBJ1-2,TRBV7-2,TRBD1,TGTGCCAGCAGCTCAACAGGGGCCGGTGATGGCTACACCTTC,CASSSTGAGDGYTF
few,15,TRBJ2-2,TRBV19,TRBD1,TGTGCCAGTATCGTTGACAGGGCTTATGCCGGGGAGCTGTTTTTT,CASIVDRAYAGELFF
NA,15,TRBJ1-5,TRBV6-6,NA,TGTGCCAGCAGTTACCTACAGGGAGACAATCAGCCCCAGCATTTT,CASSYLQGDNQPQHF
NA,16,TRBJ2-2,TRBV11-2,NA,TGTGCCAGCACCCCAGCAGGGTGGCCCTACACCGGGGAGCTGTTTTTT,CASTPAGWPYTGELFF
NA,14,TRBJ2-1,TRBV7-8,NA,TGTGCCAGCAGCTTAGTGGCTAGCCTTAATGAGCAGTTCTTC,CASSLVASLNEQFF
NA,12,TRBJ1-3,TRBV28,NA,TGTGCCAGCAGTCCGATACACGACACCATATATTTT,CASSPIHDTIYF
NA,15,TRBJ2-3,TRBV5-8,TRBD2,TGTGCCAGCAGCTCTTACGGGGGGGCCTCAGATACGCAGTATTTT,CASSSYGGASDTQYF
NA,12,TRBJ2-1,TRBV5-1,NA,TGCGCCAGCAGCCCCAGAACCAATGAGCAGTTCTTC,CASSPRTNEQFF
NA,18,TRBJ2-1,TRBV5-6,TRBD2,TGTGCCAGCAGCCTACGAGTAGCGGGGATTACCTCCTACAATGAGCAGTTCTTC,CASSLRVAGITSYNEQFF
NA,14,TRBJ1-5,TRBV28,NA,TGTGCCAGCAGTTTATTCGACAGGAATCAGCCCCAGCATTTT,CASSLFDRNQPQHF
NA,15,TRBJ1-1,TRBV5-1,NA,TGCGCCAGCAGCGGAGGTTCTTCAATGAACACTGAAGCTTTCTTT,CASSGGSSMNTEAFF
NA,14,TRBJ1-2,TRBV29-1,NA,TGCAGCGTTGAATCTCTTGGGGCTGGTCCTGGCTACACCTTC,CSVESLGAGPGYTF
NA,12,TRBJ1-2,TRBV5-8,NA,TGTGCCAGCAGCCCTCGGAGCTATGGCTACACCTTC,CASSPRSYGYTF
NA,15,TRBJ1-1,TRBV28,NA,TGTGCCAGCAGTCCCGCACAGGGTTTGAGCACTGAAGCTTTCTTT,CASSPAQGLSTEAFF
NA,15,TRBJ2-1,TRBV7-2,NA,TGTGCCAGCAGCCCCCAGATGGGGCTCCACAATGAGCAGTTCTTC,CASSPQMGLHNEQFF
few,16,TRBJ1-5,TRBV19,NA,TGTGCCAGTAGTCCCGGGGAGGGGAGCATTAGTCAGCCCCAGCATTTT,CASSPGEGSISQPQHF
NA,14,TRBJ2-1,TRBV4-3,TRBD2,TGCGCCAGCAGCCACCAGCGGGAGAACAATGAGCAGTTCTTC,CASSHQRENNEQFF
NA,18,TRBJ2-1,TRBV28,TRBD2,TGTGCCAGCAGTTTATTGGCGGGAGCTGGTCTTGGGTACAATGAGCAGTTCTTC,CASSLLAGAGLGYNEQFF
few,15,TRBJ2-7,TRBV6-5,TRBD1,TGTGCCAGCAGTTCCTGGGACAGGGTCTCCTACGAGCAGTACTTC,CASSSWDRVSYEQYF
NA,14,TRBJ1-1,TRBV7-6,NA,TGTGCCAGCAGCCGCCTTAACACAGGCACTGAAGCTTTCTTT,CASSRLNTGTEAFF
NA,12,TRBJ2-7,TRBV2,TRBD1,TGTGCCGGCGGGACAGGGATATACGAGCAGTACTTC,CAGGTGIYEQYF
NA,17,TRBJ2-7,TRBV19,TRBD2,TGTGCCAGTAGTATAGCTGCTAGCGGGAGCTTCCCCTACGAGCAGTACTTC,CASSIAASGSFPYEQYF
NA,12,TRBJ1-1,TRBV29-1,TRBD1,TGCAGCGTTAGGACAGGGGGCACTGAAGCTTTCTTT,CSVRTGGTEAFF
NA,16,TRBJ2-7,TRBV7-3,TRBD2,TGTGCCAGCAGCTCCCCTCCGGGACTAGCGGGAGCCGAGCAGTACTTC,CASSSPPGLAGAEQYF
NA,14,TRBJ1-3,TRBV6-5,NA,TGTGCCAGCAGTATCGACAGCTCTGGAAACACCATATATTTT,CASSIDSSGNTIYF
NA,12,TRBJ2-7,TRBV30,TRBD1,TGTGCCTGGGGGTTTCGGACAGGCGAGCAGTACTTC,CAWGFRTGEQYF
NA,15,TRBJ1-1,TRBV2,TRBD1,TGTGCCAGCAGCTCCTCGGGACAGGGGAACACTGAAGCTTTCTTT,CASSSSGQGNTEAFF
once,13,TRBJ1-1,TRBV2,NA,TGTGCCACCTCCCGCCAGGGGAACACTGAAGCTTTCTTT,CATSRQGNTEAFF
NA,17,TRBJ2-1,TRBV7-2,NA,TGTGCCAGCAGCCCAAAGGTGGGGGGGCCTTCCTACAATGAGCAGTTCTTC,CASSPKVGGPSYNEQFF
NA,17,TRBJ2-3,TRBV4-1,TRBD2,TGCGCCAGCAGCCAGGGCGGGATAGCGGGAGGTCCAGATACGCAGTATTTT,CASSQGGIAGGPDTQYF
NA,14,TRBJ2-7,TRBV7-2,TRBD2,TGTGCCAGCAGCTTACTGCTAGCGGGAGGTGAGCAGTACTTC,CASSLLLAGGEQYF
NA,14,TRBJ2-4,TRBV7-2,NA,TGTGCCAGCAGCCCATCGACAGGTGGAAACATTCAGTACTTC,CASSPSTGGNIQYF
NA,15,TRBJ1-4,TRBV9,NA,TGTGCCAGCAGCCCCGCCCGAAGAGCTAATGAAAAACTGTTTTTT,CASSPARRANEKLFF
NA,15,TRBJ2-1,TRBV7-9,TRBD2,TGTGCCAGCAGCCACGGGTGGAGCGGGGAGAATGAGCAGTTCTTC,CASSHGWSGENEQFF
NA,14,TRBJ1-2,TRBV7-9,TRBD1,TGTGCCAGCAGCTTCCCGGGACAGTCCTATGGCTACACCTTC,CASSFPGQSYGYTF
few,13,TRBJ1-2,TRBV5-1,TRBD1,TGCGCCAGCAGCTTCCAGGGGGACGCTGGCTACACCTTC,CASSFQGDAGYTF
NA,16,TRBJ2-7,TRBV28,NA,TGTGCCAGCAGCTCTACCGGGACAAGCTTATCCTACGAGCAGTACTTC,CASSSTGTSLSYEQYF
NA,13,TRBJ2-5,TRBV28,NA,TGTGCCAGCAGTTTACAGAACCAAGAGACCCAGTACTTC,CASSLQNQETQYF
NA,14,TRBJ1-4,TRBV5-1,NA,TGCGCCAGCAGCTTAGGCAGGGAGGGTGAAAAACTGTTTTTT,CASSLGREGEKLFF
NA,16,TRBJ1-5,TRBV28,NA,TGTGCCAGCAGTTCCCTGGACTCCTTGGGCAATCAGCCCCAGCATTTT,CASSSLDSLGNQPQHF